This T cell receptor beta chain originates from a study of neurological immune-mediated disorders (dated by TCRdb to the late 2010s). Describing the broader study: The study compared peripheral blood TCR-beta repertoires of HTLV-I-associated myelopathy (HAM/TSP) patients, multiple sclerosis patients and healthy controls using UMI-based sequencing. Alongside PBMC samples, the set of approximately 100 TCR-beta libraries contained longitudinal samples, technical triplicates, and paired CD4+ and CD8+ T-cell subsets that had been sorted. Of the 68 subjects in the cohort, around 14 were HAM/TSP patients, approximately 35 were multiple sclerosis patients, and some 20 were healthy controls. Broad study findings and their caveats: The highest TCR clonal expansion was observed in HAM/TSP patients, whereas the lowest was observed in MS patients, even when compared with healthy controls. No identical CDR3 amino acid sequences were found to be shared among expanded clones across subjects, suggesting that TCR-beta repertoires were private in all groups.

A word on this clonotype: Its antigen is not yet known. A junction boundary mismatches the germline segment, possibly from a read error.

Blood bank volunteers in Maryland, USA served as the healthy controls. For the unsorted PBMC libraries, 2 million PBMCs were stored in RNAlater at -80 degrees C until RNA extraction and were used to generate the libraries. Peripheral blood underwent Ficoll-Hypaque density gradient centrifugation to isolate PBMCs, which were then cryopreserved in liquid nitrogen. CDR1 SGHDT and CDR2 YYEEEE were looked up in the germline V gene. The CDR3 contains 14 residues, cysteine and phenylalanine counted. Just CDR3 DNA is preserved here, 42 bases in frame from base 1. cDNA was synthesized by template-switch 5'RACE using a primer carrying a 10-nucleotide random unique molecular identifier by which each TCR transcript was tagged. Over 190 million TCR-beta sequences, covering 15-18 subjects, were produced in each sequencing run. Total RNA was extracted with the RNeasy kit. The KAPA Real-time Library Amplification kit was used to amplify TCR-beta VDJ regions with primers targeting the TCR constant region and the 5'RACE anchor. A first PCR added sample indexes and Illumina adaptors, and a second PCR then raised library yield. After Ampure bead purification, the roughly 650 bp TCR product was size-selected on a 2% E-gel SizeSelection system. Before pooling, library quality was checked on a Bioanalyzer, concentration was measured with Qubit, and libraries were quantified with the Kapa Library Quantification kit. Libraries were sequenced paired-end 2 x 150 bp on an Illumina HiSeq 2500. To increase sequence diversity, about 25-31% phiX was spiked into each library pool. From the authors' description of their analysis: The quality-filtered reads were processed with the UMI-based MiGEC pipeline, whose error correction step removed more than 80% of the raw TCR sequences. IMGT germline references were used for aligning VDJ genes, and each clonotype was defined as a unique CDR3 amino acid sequence together with its V-J genes. Clonal expansion, Shannon diversity and CDR3 relatedness (CalcPairwiseDistances, ClusterSamples) were evaluated with VDJtools, and phylogenetic trees were built with CLCbio workbench. Clones with at least 8 unique UMIs were defined as expanded, with this threshold being based on coefficient-of-variation modelling across technical triplicates. The public reads were run again by TCRdb, first through fastp at Q25 and then through MiXCR, and only productive beta chains were kept. Merged by CDR3 protein, the rows form single entries marked with the most common genes and DNA. It is TCRdb's table, rather than the study itself, that gives the V and J calls and clone size. This sample comprises 74,000 or so distinct CDR3 sequences, 9.4% of them detected only once. The ten largest clonotypes hold 1.5% to 2% of the sample.

The chain is made from TRBV5-6 and TRBJ2-1, and TRBD2 may be the D gene, going by 6 matching bases. The source of this sequence is a man in his fifties or sixties in good health. Sequenced material: PBMCs. The DNA is as follows: TGTACCAGCAGCTTCGACGGGAGAGGCAATGAACAGTTCTTC. This yields the protein CTSSFDGRGNEQFF.